What follows are 28 T cell receptor beta chains derived from one specimen sequenced in a study of cytomegalovirus exposure and HLA in healthy donors (dated by TCRdb to about 2017). Receptor libraries were prepared by the immunoSEQ multiplex PCR assay. For the multiplex PCR, a mixture combining 60 forward primers for TCR Vbeta segments and 13 reverse primers for TCR Jbeta segments was used. TCRdb mirrors the immuneACCESS table, restricted to in-frame sequences. Some clones are absent from its copies; in checked studies, under half trace to an unresolved V gene, and the reason for the others is unknown. This sample has 130,000 to 150,000 clones in its table, and roughly 80% of those were observed once. Clones ranked in the top ten supply about 13% of the sample. Specimen: PBMCs. These receptors all stem from a man aged 35 to 55 in good health and CMV-seropositive.

The chain combines TRBV7-9 with TRBJ2-7; 7 bases are shared with TRBD2. The germline gives CDR1 SEHNR, CDR2 FQNEAQ (reference sequence). V dropped 3 bases and J dropped 3; count of bases not matched to a gene: 8. This CDR3 has 15 residues. CDR3 bases: TGTGCCAGCAGCTTGGGGGGGATCTTAGGCTACGAGCAGTACTTC. Encoded protein: CASSLGGILGYEQYF.

The chain joins TRBV9 to TRBJ1-4; TRBD1 matches at 7 bases. The CDR3 is made up of 15 amino acids. V shed 4 bases and J 8 bases; nucleotides not matched to a gene: 11. Germline CDR1 is SGDLS and CDR2 is YYNGEE. DNA for the CDR3: TGTGCCAGCAGCATTTCCGACAGGGTGGAAGAAAAACTGTTTTTT. Its protein product is CASSISDRVEEKLFF.

The chain combines TRBV5-1 with TRBJ1-1; 9 bases align to TRBD1. Trimming removed 4 bases from V and 1 base from J; junction bases left unmatched: 8. This CDR3 contains 16 residues. The germline CDR1 and CDR2 sequences are SGHRS and YFSETQ. CDR3 sequence (DNA): TGCGCCAGCAGCCCTCGACAGGGGGTTCCGAACACTGAAGCTTTCTTT. This gives the protein CASSPRQGVPNTEAFF.

This clone was detected only once. This sequence joins TRBV28 and TRBJ2-7; 8 bases are shared with TRBD1. Per the germline V gene, CDR1 is MDHEN and CDR2 is SYDVKM. V gave up 3 bases and J gave up 4 bases; unmatched junction bases: 5. This CDR3 spans 14 amino acids. In DNA, the CDR3 is TGTGCCAGCAGTTTCCGACAGGGGCGTTACGAGCAGTACTTC. Protein product: CASSFRQGRYEQYF.

J is TRBJ1-1 and V is TRBV7-9; D uncertain. Germline assignment: CDR1 SEHNR and CDR2 FQNEAQ (reference sequence). The CDR3 length is 14 residues. V dropped 0 bases and J dropped 4 bases, with 9 bases sitting between them. In DNA form, the CDR3 reads TGTGCCAGCAGCTTAGCGGAGGTTAGCACTGAAGCTTTCTTT. Translating gives CASSLAEVSTEAFF.

This clone was observed once. The chain joins TRBV2 to TRBJ2-5; 8 bases line up with TRBD2. TRBJ2-7 explains the end of the DNA better; the J call may be wrong. The CDR3 is 15 amino acids. Germline-derived CDR1 and CDR2 are SNHLY and FYNNEI. Here the CDR3 reads CASRWTSYRSPEQYF. The CDR3 region has the DNA TGTGCCAGCAGGTGGACTAGCTATAGGTCCCCCGAGCAGTACTTC.

In this sample, this clone turned up a few times. The V and J genes are TRBV7-9 and TRBJ1-2; D might be TRBD1 (5 bases). The CDR3 is 15 residues long. CDR1 and CDR2 (germline): SEHNR, FQNEAQ (reference sequence). Trimming pared 1 base from V and 4 bases from J, leaving 13 bases between. The CDR3 region is CASSLGSSGFYGYTF. In DNA, the CDR3 is TGTGCCAGCAGCTTAGGATCCTCAGGGTTCTATGGCTACACCTTC.

The CDR3 DNA sequence: TGTGCCAGCAGTGTTAGTCTAGCGGGAGCCACTAGCACAGATACGCAGTATTTT. It translates to CASSVSLAGATSTDTQYF. The chain is built from TRBV2 and TRBJ2-3; 10 nucleotides match TRBD2. J was trimmed by 0 bases and V by 4 bases; bases with no gene match: 10. CDR3 length: 18 amino acids. Per germline, CDR1 SNHLY and CDR2 FYNNEI.

The chain couples TRBV18 to TRBJ2-7; D perhaps matches TRBD2 (5 bases). CDR1 is KGHSH and CDR2 is LQKENI in the germline V gene. This CDR3 has 14 residues. Trimming shortened V by 3 bases and J by 2 bases, and 11 bases separated the two germline ends. The CDR3 DNA reads TGTGCCAGCTCACCCCGGAGGACCGCCTACGAGCAGTACTTC. Its protein product is CASSPRRTAYEQYF.

The chain carries TRBV2 and TRBJ1-5, with a weak D call TRBD1 (5 bases). Germline CDR1 is SNHLY and CDR2 is FYNNEI. V was pared by 2 bases and J by 1 base, with 6 bases between. The CDR3 sequence is 14 residues long. For the CDR3, the DNA is TGTGCCAGCAGTGAAAGACAGAGCAATCAGCCCCAGCATTTT. It is translated as CASSERQSNQPQHF. The entire variable domain, with the rest obtained from reference TRBV2 and TRBJ1-5, is as follows: EPEVTQTPSHQVTQMGQEVILRCVPISNHLYFYWYRQILGQKVEFLVSFYNNEISEKSEIFDDQFSVERPDGSNFTLKIRSTKLEDSAMYFCASSERQSNQPQHFGDGTRLSIL.

The V gene is TRBV6-5, the J gene TRBJ1-5; D is unclear. Between the trimmed V and J ends, which lost 5 bases and 7 bases, there was a span of 3 bases. Per germline, CDR1 MNHEY and CDR2 SVGAGI. The CDR3 is 10 amino acids. CDR3 in DNA: TGTGCCAGCAGTGGCCAGCCCCAGCATTTT. Its protein product is CASSGQPQHF.

This chain uses TRBV7-9 with TRBJ1-3, with 9 bases matching TRBD1. V lost 5 bases, J lost 3 bases, and 8 bases stayed unmatched. Germline lookup yields CDR1 SEHNR and CDR2 FQNEAQ (reference sequence). The CDR3 consists of 16 residues. The CDR3 nucleotides are TGTGCCAGCAGCCGGGACAGGGAGTTTATTGGAAACACCATATATTTT. Amino acid sequence: CASSRDREFIGNTIYF.

The CDR3 nucleotides read TGCGCCAGCGGTTCCAGCGGGAGCGGCACAGATACGCAGTATTTT. Translated: CASGSSGSGTDTQYF. The rearrangement uses TRBV5-1 and TRBJ2-3; 8 positions agree with TRBD2. The V and J ends lost 7 bases and 1 base, in that order; junction bases with no gene match: 8. The CDR3 sequence is 15 residues long. Looked up from germline, CDR1 is SGHRS and CDR2 is YFSETQ.

This clone is a singleton in its sample. This chain links TRBV10-3 with TRBJ1-4, with a possible D match to TRBD1 (6 bases). With 10 bases removed from V and 2 bases from J, the gap between germline ends came to 14 bases. Looked up from germline, CDR1 is ENHRY and CDR2 is SYGVKD. The CDR3 length is 14 residues. The CDR3 nucleotides read TGTGCCACCGGACAGTTCGAGACTAATGAAAAACTGTTTTTT. This gives the protein CATGQFETNEKLFF.

V usage is TRBV18 and J usage is TRBJ1-2; D remains ambiguous. Germline V lookup: CDR1 KGHSH, CDR2 LQKENI. This CDR3 spans 13 amino acids. Trimming took 3 bases from V and 1 from J, leaving 6 bases between them. CDR3 sequence reads: CASSPPGNYGYTF. The CDR3 DNA sequence: TGTGCCAGCTCACCGCCGGGTAACTATGGCTACACCTTC.

The chain recombines TRBV7-2 with TRBJ2-7; TRBD1 matches at 7 bases. CDR1 and CDR2 (germline): SGHTA, FQGNSA. The V and J ends lost 5 bases and 3 bases, in that order; junction bases with no gene match: 7. The CDR3 totals 14 residues. The chain's CDR3 is CASSASGQIYEQYF. Here the CDR3 DNA reads TGTGCCAGCAGCGCTTCGGGACAGATCTACGAGCAGTACTTC.

CDR3: CASVQGAVGANVLTF. In DNA form, the CDR3 reads TGCGCCAGCGTACAAGGGGCCGTGGGGGCCAACGTCCTGACTTTC. The chain recombines TRBV5-1 with TRBJ2-6, with D tentatively TRBD1 (5 bases). The CDR3 has 15 amino acids. Deletions cut 7 bases from V and 4 bases from J, with 15 bases between. Germline V gene lookup returns CDR1 SGHRS and CDR2 YFSETQ.

The chain joins TRBV10-1 to TRBJ2-2, with TRBD2 matching over 7 bases. V lost 2 bases and J lost 2; bases outside the gene matches: 8. CDR3 length equals 17 residues. Germline loops: CDR1 WNHNN, CDR2 SYGVQD (reference sequence). CDR3 loop: CASSEASGVKNTGELFF. DNA for the CDR3: TGCGCCAGCAGTGAGGCTAGCGGAGTGAAAAACACCGGGGAGCTGTTTTTT.

The V gene is TRBV18, the J gene TRBJ2-1; a possible D gene is TRBD2 (6 bases). Germline values: CDR1 KGHSH, CDR2 LQKENI. The CDR3 totals 18 residues. Trimming removed 1 base at V and 7 bases at J, with 23 bases between. The CDR3 here is CASSPLPGAAGPGNEQFF. The CDR3 DNA reads TGTGCCAGCTCACCACTCCCCGGGGCAGCGGGTCCAGGGAATGAGCAGTTCTTC.

The chain uses TRBV7-9 and TRBJ1-1, with D unclear. Germline loops: CDR1 SEHNR, CDR2 FQNEAQ (reference sequence). The CDR3 is made up of 14 amino acids. Between the trimmed V and J ends, which lost 7 bases and 3 bases, there was a span of 15 bases. CDR3 bases: TGTGCCAGCACCCGGAGGTTTGGGGACACTGAAGCTTTCTTT. This translates into CASTRRFGDTEAFF.

This chain joins TRBV28 and TRBJ2-7, with TRBD1 identical over 8 bases. The ends lost 8 bases at V and 3 bases at J; junction bases unmatched: 15. The germline V gene encodes CDR1 MDHEN and CDR2 SYDVKM. The CDR3 totals 16 residues. Here the CDR3 reads CASLSAATGAHYEQYF. The CDR3 nucleotides read TGTGCCAGCCTCTCGGCGGCGACAGGGGCCCACTACGAGCAGTACTTC.

This chain links TRBV2 with TRBJ1-3; D call uncertain. CDR3 size: 13 residues. V dropped 10 bases and J dropped 0 bases, with 10 bases sitting between them. Germline V lookup: CDR1 SNHLY, CDR2 FYNNEI. The CDR3 spells CATQSSSGNTIYF. The CDR3 coding sequence is TGTGCCACCCAGTCCTCCTCTGGAAACACCATATATTTT.

The chain uses TRBV27 and TRBJ1-2; tentative D call: TRBD1 (6 bases). Germline V lookup: CDR1 MNHEY, CDR2 SMNVEV (reference sequence). This CDR3 region has 15 residues. V was clipped by 6 bases and J by 4 bases, with 18 bases between them. Here the CDR3 DNA reads TGTGCCAGCAGCCTGCTAGGGGGGGCCTCCTATGGCTACACCTTC. Translated, it gives CASSLLGGASYGYTF.

CDR3 region: CASMDRDNYGYTF. In DNA form, the CDR3 reads TGTGCCAGCATGGACAGGGATAACTATGGCTACACCTTC. This chain connects TRBV6-1 to TRBJ1-2; 8 bases match TRBD1. The CDR3 consists of 13 residues. V dropped 7 bases and J dropped 1; count of bases not matched to a gene: 2. Per germline, CDR1 MNHNS and CDR2 SASEGT.

Concerning this clone itself: A junction boundary mismatches the germline segment, possibly from a read error. In the same sample, other DNA sequences code for this CDR3. The J gene is TRBJ1-1, the V gene TRBV5-4, with D uncertain. The germline gives CDR1 SGHNT, CDR2 YYREEE (reference sequence). CDR3 length equals 14 residues. The CDR3 is CASSLGQTLTEAFF. The CDR3 coding sequence is TGTGCCAGCAGCTTGGGGCAGACTCTTACTGAGGCTTTCTTT.

The chain uses TRBV7-9 and TRBJ1-6; D might be TRBD1 (5 bases). Germline lookup yields CDR1 SEHNR and CDR2 FQNEAQ (reference sequence). The CDR3 sequence is 14 residues long. Trimming took off 1 base at V and 11 bases at J, with 12 bases between the two ends. The CDR3 nucleotides are TGTGCCAGCAGCTTAGAGGGGAGGAAGGCACCCCTCCACTTT. Encoded protein: CASSLEGRKAPLHF.

This sequence joins TRBV18 and TRBJ2-2; TRBD2 matches 8 bases. Germline V gene data show CDR1 as KGHSH and CDR2 as LQKENI. V trimming: 3 bases; J trimming: 2 bases; junction bases outside the gene matches: 5. The CDR3 contains 16 residues. In nucleotides, the CDR3 is TGTGCCAGCTCACCGTTCGCGGGAGGAAACACCGGGGAGCTGTTTTTT. This translates into CASSPFAGGNTGELFF.

The rearrangement links TRBV7-9 to TRBJ2-7; D not resolved. Per the germline V gene, CDR1 is SEHNR and CDR2 is FQNEAQ (reference sequence). The CDR3 is 12 amino acids. The V end lost 5 bases, the J end lost 4 bases, and 9 bases lay between the germline ends. The CDR3 region is CASSPANYEQYF. The CDR3 nucleotides read TGTGCCAGCAGCCCCGCGAATTACGAGCAGTACTTC.